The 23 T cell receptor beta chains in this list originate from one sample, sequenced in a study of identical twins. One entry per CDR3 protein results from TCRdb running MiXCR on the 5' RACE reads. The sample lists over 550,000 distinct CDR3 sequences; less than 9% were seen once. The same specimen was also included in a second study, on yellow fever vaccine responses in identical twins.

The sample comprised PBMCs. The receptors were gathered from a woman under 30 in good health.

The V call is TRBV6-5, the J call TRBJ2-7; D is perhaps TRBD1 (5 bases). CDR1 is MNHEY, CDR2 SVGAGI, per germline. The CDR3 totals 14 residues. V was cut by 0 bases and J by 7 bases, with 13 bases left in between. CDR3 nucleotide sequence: TGTGCCAGCAGTTACTCGAGCAGGGCTGGTGAGCAGTACGTC. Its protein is CASSYSSRAGEQYV.

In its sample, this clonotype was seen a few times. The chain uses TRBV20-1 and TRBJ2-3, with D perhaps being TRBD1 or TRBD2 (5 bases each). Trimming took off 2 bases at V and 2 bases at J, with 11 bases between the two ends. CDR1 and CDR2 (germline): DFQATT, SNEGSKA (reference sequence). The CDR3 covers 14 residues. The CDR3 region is CSARRGPYTDTQYF. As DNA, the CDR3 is TGCAGTGCTAGACGGGGCCCGTACACAGATACGCAGTATTTT.

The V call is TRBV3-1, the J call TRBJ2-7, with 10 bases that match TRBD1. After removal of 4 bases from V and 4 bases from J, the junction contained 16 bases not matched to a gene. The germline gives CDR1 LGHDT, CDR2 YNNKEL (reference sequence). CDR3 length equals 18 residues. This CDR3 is CASSLSANYGTGDYEQYF. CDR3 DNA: TGTGCCAGCAGCCTCAGCGCGAATTACGGGACAGGGGATTACGAGCAGTACTTC.

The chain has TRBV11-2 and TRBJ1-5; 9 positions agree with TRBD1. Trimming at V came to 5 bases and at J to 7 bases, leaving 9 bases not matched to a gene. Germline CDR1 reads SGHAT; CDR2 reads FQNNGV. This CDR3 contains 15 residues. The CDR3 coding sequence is TGTGCCAGCAGCCAGGACAGGGGCGTGAAGCAGCCCCAGCATTTT. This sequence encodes CASSQDRGVKQPQHF.

CDR3 region: CSASGSGYEQYF. In DNA, the CDR3 is TGCAGTGCTAGCGGGAGTGGATACGAGCAGTACTTC. The genes are TRBV20-1 and TRBJ2-7; tentative D call: TRBD2 (6 bases). This CDR3 has 12 amino acids. Trimming shortened V by 3 bases and J by 4 bases, and 10 bases separated the two germline ends. Germline CDR1 and CDR2: DFQATT and SNEGSKA (reference sequence).

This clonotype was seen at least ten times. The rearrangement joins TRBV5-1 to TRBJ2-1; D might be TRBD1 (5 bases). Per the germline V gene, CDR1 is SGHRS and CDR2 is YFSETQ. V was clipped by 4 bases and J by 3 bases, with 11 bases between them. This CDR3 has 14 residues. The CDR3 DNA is TGCGCCAGCAGCAACGGACACCTCTACAATGAGCAGTTCTTC. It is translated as CASSNGHLYNEQFF.

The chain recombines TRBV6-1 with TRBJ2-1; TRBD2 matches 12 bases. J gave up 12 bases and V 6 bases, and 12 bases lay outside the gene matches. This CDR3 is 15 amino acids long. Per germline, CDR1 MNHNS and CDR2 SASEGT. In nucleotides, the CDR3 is TGTGCCAGCAGCTCCTGGACTAGCGGGACGGAACGGCAGTTCTTC. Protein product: CASSSWTSGTERQFF.

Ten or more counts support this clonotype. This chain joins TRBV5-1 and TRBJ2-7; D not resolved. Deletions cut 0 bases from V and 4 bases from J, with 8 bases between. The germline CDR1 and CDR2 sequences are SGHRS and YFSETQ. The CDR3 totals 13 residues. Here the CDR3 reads CASSLEARYEQYF. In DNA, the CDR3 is TGCGCCAGCAGCTTGGAGGCTCGGTACGAGCAGTACTTC.

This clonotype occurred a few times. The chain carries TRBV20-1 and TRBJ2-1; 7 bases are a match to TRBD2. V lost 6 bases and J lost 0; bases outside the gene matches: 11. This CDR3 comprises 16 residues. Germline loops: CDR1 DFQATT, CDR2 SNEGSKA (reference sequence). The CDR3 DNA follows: TGCAGTGCGTCCGAAGTAGCGGGCCTCTCCTACAATGAGCAGTTCTTC. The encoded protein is CSASEVAGLSYNEQFF.

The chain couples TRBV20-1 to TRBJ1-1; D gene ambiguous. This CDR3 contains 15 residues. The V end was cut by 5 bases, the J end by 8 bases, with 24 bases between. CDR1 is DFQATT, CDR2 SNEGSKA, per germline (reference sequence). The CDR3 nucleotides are TGCAGTGCTTTACACCGGATGGGGTCAACTAGGGAAGCTTTCTTT. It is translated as CSALHRMGSTREAFF.

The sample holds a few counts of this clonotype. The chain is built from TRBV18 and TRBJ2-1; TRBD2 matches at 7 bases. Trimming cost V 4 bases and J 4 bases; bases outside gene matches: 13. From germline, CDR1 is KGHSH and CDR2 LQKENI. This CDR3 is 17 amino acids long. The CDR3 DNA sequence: TGTGCCAGCTCACGTCCCAGCTCGGGACTACCATACAATGAGCAGTTCTTC. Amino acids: CASSRPSSGLPYNEQFF.

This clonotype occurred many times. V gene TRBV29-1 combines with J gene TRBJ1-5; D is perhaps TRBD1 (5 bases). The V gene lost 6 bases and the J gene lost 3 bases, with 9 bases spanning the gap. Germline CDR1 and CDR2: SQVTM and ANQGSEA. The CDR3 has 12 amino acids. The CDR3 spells CSVRQPNQPQHF. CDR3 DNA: TGCAGCGTACGACAGCCCAATCAGCCCCAGCATTTT.

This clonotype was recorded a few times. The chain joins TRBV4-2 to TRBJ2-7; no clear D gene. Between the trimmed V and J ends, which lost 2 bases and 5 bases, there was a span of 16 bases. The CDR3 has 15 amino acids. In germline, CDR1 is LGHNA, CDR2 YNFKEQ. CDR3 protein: CASSQPQGSPHEQYF. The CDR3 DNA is TGTGCCAGCAGCCAACCTCAAGGCAGTCCCCACGAGCAGTACTTC.

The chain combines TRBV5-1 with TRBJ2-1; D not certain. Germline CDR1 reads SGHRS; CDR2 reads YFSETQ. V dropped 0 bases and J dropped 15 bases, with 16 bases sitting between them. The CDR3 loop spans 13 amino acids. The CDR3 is CASSLGRGIPLFF. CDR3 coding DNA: TGCGCCAGCAGCTTGGGCCGCGGAATCCCCCTGTTCTTC.

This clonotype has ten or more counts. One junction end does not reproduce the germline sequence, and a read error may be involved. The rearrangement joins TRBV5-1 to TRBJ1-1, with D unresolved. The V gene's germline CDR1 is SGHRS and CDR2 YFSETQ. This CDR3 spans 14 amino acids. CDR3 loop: CASSLGGRNTEAFF. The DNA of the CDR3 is TGTGCCAGCAGTCTGGGAGGGAGGAACACTGAAGCTTTCTTT.

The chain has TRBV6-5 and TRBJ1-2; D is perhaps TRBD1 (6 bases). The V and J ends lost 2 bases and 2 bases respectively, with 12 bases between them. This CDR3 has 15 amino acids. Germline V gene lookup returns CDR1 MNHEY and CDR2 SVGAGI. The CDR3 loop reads CASSYRTASNYGYTF. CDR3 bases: TGTGCCAGCAGTTACCGGACAGCGAGCAACTATGGCTACACCTTC.

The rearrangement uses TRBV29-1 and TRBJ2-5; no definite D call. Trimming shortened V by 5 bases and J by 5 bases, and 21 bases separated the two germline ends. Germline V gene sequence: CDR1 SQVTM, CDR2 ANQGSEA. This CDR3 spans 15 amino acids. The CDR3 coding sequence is TGCAGCGTTTCACCCCGCCCTCTAGATATCGAGACCCAGTACTTC. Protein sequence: CSVSPRPLDIETQYF.

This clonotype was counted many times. For the CDR3, the DNA is TGTGCCAGCAGCCAGGGACCGGGGAATGAGCAGTTCTTC. Translated, it gives CASSQGPGNEQFF. The chain uses TRBV14 and TRBJ2-1; D may be TRBD1 or TRBD2 (5 bases each). Germline V lookup: CDR1 SGHDN, CDR2 FVKESK. CDR3 size: 13 residues. Trimming removed 3 bases at V and 7 bases at J, with 10 bases between.

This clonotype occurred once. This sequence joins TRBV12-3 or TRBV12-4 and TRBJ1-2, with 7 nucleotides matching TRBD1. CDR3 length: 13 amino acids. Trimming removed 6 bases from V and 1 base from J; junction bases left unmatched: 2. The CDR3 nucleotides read TGTGCCAGCAGAGGGACAGTTAACTATGGCTACACCTTC. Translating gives CASRGTVNYGYTF.

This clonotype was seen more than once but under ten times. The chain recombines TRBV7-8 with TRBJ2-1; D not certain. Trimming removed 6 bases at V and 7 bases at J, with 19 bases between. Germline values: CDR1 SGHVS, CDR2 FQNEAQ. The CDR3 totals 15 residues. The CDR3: CASRPDIAVGNEQFF. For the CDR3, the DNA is TGTGCCAGCAGACCCGACATAGCAGTCGGGAATGAGCAGTTCTTC.

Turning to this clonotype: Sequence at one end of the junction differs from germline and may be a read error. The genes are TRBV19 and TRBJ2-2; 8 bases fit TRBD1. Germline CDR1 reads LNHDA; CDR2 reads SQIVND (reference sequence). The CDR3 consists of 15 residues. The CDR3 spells CTSTPDRVGTGELFF. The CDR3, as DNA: TGTACCAGTACTCCGGACAGGGTGGGCACCGGGGAGCTGTTTTTT.

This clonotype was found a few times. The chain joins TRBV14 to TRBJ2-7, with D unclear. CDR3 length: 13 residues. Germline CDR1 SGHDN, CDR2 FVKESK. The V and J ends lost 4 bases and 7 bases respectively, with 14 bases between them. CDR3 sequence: CASSLSRLREQYF. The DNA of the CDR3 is TGTGCCAGCAGCCTTTCAAGACTTCGGGAGCAGTACTTC.

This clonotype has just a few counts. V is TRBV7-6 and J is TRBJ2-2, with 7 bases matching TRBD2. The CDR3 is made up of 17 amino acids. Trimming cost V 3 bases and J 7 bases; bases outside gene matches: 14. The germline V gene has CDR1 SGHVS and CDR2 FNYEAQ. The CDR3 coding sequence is TGTGCCAGCAGCTTCTCGTCCGCGGGAGATAAGGACGGGGAGCTGTTTTTT. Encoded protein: CASSFSSAGDKDGELFF.